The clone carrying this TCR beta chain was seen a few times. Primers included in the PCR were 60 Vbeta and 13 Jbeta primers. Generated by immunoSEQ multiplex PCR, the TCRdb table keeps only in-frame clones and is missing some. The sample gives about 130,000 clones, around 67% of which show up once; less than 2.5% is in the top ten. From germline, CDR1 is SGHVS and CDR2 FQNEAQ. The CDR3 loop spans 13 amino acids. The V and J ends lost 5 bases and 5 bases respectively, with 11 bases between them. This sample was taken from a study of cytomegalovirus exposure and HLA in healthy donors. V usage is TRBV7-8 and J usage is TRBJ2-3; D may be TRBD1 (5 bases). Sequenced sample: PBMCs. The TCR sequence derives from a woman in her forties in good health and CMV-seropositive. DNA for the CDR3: TGTGCCAGCAGCCTAGGGGCCGTAGATACGCAGTATTTT. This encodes CASSLGAVDTQYF.